The clone carrying this T cell receptor (beta chain) occurred many times. Its cognate antigen is unknown. The data stem from a study of T-cell reconstitution after alpha-beta-depleted transplantation in children. Regarding the study as a whole: It was reported that alpha-beta T cells came from several hundred expanded graft clones (about two months after transplant). Surviving recipient T cells and thymic progenitors accounted for the high day-60 TCRbeta diversity observed in some patients. It was newly produced T cells that mostly accounted for T-cell counts and diversity one year after transplant.

The library targeted TCRbeta and was prepared with unique molecular identifiers. TCRdb redid the calling of the PCR reads with MiXCR, one entry per CDR3 protein. The table lists roughly 250,000 distinct CDR3 sequences, approximately 8% of them singletons. J lost 7 bases, V lost 0 bases, and 4 bases had no gene match. The CDR3 loop spans 14 amino acids. CDR1 SGDLS and CDR2 YYNGEE come from the germline V gene. The sequencing used PBMCs, mostly from graft donor cells, collected 180 days after TCRalphabeta/CD19-depleted stem cell transplant. The TCR was taken from a male patient under 18 who had a stem cell transplant for acute lymphoblastic leukemia, so the T cells may come from the graft donor. The rearrangement joins TRBV9 to TRBJ2-1, with TRBD2 matching 7 bases. The CDR3 loop reads CASSVGGTINEQFF. The CDR3 region has the DNA TGTGCCAGCAGCGTAGGCGGGACTATAAATGAGCAGTTCTTC.